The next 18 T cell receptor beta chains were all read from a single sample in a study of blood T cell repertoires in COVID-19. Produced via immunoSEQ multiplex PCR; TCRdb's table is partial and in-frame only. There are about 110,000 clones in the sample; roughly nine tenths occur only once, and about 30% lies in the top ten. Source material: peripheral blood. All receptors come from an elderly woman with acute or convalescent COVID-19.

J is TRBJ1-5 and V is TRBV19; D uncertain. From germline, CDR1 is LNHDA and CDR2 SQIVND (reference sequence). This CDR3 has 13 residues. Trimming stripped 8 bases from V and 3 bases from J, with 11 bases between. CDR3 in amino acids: CASSSEFNQPQHF. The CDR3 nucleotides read TGTGCCAGTTCCTCGGAGTTCAATCAGCCCCAGCATTTT.

CDR3: CASSHPPGQMMNTEAFF. The DNA of the CDR3 is TGCGCCAGCAGCCACCCACCGGGACAGATGATGAACACTGAAGCTTTCTTT. The V and J genes are TRBV4-1 and TRBJ1-1; TRBD1 aligns across 7 bases. CDR1 MGHRA and CDR2 YSYEKL come from the germline V gene. The CDR3 extends over 17 amino acids. Trimming took 3 bases from V and 0 from J; bases not matched to a gene: 10.

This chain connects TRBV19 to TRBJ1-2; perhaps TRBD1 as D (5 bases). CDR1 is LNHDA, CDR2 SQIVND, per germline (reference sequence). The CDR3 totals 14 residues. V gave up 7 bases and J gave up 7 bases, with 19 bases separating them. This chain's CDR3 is CASTHWGGRVGYTF. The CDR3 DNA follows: TGTGCCAGTACCCATTGGGGAGGCAGGGTTGGCTACACCTTC.

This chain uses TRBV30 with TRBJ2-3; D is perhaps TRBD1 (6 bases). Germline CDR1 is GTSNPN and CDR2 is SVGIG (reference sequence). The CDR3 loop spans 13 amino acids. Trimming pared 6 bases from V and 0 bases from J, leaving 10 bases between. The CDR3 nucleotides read TGTGCCTGTACAGGGCTAAGCACAGATACGCAGTATTTT. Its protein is CACTGLSTDTQYF.

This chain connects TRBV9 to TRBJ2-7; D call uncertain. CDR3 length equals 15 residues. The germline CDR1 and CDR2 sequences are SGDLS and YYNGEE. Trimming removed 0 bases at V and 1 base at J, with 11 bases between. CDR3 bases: TGTGCCAGCAGCGTAGGTGGGTCCGGGTCCTACGAGCAGTACTTC. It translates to CASSVGGSGSYEQYF.

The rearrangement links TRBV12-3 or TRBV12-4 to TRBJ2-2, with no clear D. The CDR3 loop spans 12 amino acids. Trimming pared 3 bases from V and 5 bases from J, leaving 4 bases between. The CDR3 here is CASSFITGELFF. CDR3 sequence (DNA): TGTGCCAGCAGTTTTATTACCGGGGAGCTGTTTTTT.

CDR3 region: CASSLGLRGIRQGEQYF. DNA of the CDR3: TGTGCCAGCAGTTTAGGTCTTAGGGGGATCAGGCAGGGCGAGCAGTACTTC. The J gene is TRBJ2-7, the V gene TRBV27; TRBD1 is a possible D gene (6 bases). V was cut by 2 bases and J by 6 bases, with 23 bases left in between. The CDR3 runs 17 residues. CDR1 and CDR2 from the germline V gene are MNHEY and SMNVEV (reference sequence).

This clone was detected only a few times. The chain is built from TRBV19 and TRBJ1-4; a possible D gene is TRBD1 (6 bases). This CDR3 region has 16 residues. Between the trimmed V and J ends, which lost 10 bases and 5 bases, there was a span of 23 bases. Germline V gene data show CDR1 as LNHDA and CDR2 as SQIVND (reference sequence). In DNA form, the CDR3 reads TGTGCCACCAAAGACCGGGGACAAACCTTAAATGAAAAACTGTTTTTT. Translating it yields CATKDRGQTLNEKLFF.

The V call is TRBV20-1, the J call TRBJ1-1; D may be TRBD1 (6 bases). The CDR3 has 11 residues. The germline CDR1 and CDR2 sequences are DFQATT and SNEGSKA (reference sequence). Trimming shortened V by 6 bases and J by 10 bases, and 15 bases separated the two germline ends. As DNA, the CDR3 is TGCAGTGCCATCGAAGGGGGGGTAGCTTTCTTT. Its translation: CSAIEGGVAFF.

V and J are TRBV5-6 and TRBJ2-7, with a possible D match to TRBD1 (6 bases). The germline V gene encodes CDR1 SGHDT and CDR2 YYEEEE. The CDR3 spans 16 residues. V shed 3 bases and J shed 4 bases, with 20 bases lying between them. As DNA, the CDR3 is TGTGCCAGCAGCTCCAAAACCCAAGGGGGAAAGTACGAGCAGTACTTC. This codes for CASSSKTQGGKYEQYF.

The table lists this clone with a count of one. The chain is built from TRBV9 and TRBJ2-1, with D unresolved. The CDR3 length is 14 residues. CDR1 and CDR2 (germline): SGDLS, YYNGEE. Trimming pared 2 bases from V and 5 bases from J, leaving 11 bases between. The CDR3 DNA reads TGTGCCAGCAGCGTCCTCGTCGGTCACAATGAGCAGTTCTTC. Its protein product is CASSVLVGHNEQFF.

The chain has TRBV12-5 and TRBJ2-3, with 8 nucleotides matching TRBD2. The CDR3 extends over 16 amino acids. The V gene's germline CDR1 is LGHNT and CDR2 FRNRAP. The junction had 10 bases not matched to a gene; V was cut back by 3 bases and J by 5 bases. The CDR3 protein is CASGLGSGGTGDTQYF. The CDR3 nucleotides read TGTGCTAGTGGTTTAGGGAGCGGGGGTACAGGAGATACGCAGTATTTT.

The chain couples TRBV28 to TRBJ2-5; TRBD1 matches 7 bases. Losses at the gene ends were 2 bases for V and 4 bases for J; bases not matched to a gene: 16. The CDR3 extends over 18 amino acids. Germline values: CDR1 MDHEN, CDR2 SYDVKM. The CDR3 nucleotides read TGTGCCAGCAGTTTACCTGGGACAGTGGGAACCACCACAGAGACCCAGTACTTC. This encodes CASSLPGTVGTTTETQYF.

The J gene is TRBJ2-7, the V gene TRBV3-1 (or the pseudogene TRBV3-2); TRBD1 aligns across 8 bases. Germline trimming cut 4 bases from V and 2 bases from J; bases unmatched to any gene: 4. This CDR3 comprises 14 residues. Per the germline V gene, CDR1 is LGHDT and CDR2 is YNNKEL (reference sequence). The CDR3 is CASSPTQGAYEQYF. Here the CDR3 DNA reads TGTGCCAGCAGCCCCACACAGGGGGCCTACGAGCAGTACTTC.

CDR3 bases: TGCAGTGCTAGAGCCCCGCAGGAAGCTTTCTTT. Its translation is CSARAPQEAFF. The chain joins TRBV20-1 to TRBJ1-1; D gene ambiguous. The CDR3 sequence is 11 residues long. V was clipped by 1 base and J by 8 bases, with 8 bases between them. Germline loops: CDR1 DFQATT, CDR2 SNEGSKA (reference sequence).

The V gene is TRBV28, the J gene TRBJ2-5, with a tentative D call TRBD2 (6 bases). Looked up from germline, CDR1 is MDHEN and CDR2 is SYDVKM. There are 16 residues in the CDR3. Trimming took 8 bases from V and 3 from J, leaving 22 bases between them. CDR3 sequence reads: CASGHATGVKKETQYF. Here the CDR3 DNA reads TGTGCCAGCGGTCACGCAACGGGGGTGAAAAAAGAGACCCAGTACTTC.

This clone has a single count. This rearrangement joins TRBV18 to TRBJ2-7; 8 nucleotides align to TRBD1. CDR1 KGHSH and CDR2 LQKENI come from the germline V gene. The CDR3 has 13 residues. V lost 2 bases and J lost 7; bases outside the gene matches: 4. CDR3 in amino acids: CASSPVTGGEQYF. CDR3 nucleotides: TGTGCCAGCTCACCAGTTACAGGGGGGGAGCAGTACTTC.

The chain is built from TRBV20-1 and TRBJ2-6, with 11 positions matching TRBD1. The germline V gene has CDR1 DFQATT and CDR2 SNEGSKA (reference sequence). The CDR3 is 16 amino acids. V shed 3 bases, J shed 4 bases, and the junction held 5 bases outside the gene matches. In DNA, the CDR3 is TGCAGTGCTAGTGGACAGGGGGCGCCGGGGGCCAACGTCCTGACTTTC. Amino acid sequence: CSASGQGAPGANVLTF.